This is a list of T cell receptor beta chains from one sample in a study of T cell repertoires in aging, cancer and after chemotherapy. TCRdb passed the multiplex PCR reads through MiXCR, listing each CDR3 protein once. The sample lists some 2,600 distinct CDR3 sequences; 50% to 70% were seen once. The material sequenced was blood. The source of these receptors is a human donor with a blood cancer. Each CDR3 is given with its conserved first and last residue. The D gene is left open where the match is weak. The listing skips clone size in some rows; elsewhere it reads once, few, many or a size class.

TRBD2	.	TRBV30	TRBJ2-1	TGTGCCTGGAACCTGGGTGGTCTAGCGGGGAAATTTGATGAGCAGTTCTTC	CAWNLGGLAGKFDEQFF
.	.	TRBV29-1	TRBJ2-1	TGCAGCGTCCCCGGGACAAACTCCTACAATGAGCAGTTCTTC	CSVPGTNSYNEQFF
TRBD2	few	TRBV6-5	TRBJ2-7	TGTGCCAGCAGTTACTCCTGGGAGGGGTCCTACGAGCAGTACTTC	CASSYSWEGSYEQYF
TRBD1	large	TRBV29-1	TRBJ1-2	TGCAGCGTTGTGGAGGGACAGGGGCTTGGCTACACCTTC	CSVVEGQGLGYTF
.	.	TRBV27	TRBJ1-1	TGTGCCAGCAGCTTACCGTCTCAAACATCGGGGACTGAAGCTTTCTTT	CASSLPSQTSGTEAFF
.	large	TRBV30	TRBJ2-3	TGTGCCTGGAGACCCCTCGTCATAGGAGGGGCCGCTGGTACGCAGTATTTT	CAWRPLVIGGAAGTQYF
.	.	TRBV7-2	TRBJ2-2	TGTGCCAGCGCGGGACTCATGAACACCGGGGAGCTGTTTTTT	CASAGLMNTGELFF
.	.	TRBV19	TRBJ1-2	TGTGCCAGTAGTGCCCAGTTAATCGGTGGCTACACCTTC	CASSAQLIGGYTF
TRBD2	few	TRBV6-5	TRBJ2-7	TGTGCCAGCAGCCTCGGCGGACTAGCGAACGAGCAGTACTTC	CASSLGGLANEQYF
.	once	TRBV7-6	TRBJ2-3	TGTGCCAGCAGTCAAGTCAGGGGAGATACGCAGTATTTT	CASSQVRGDTQYF
.	few	TRBV6-5	TRBJ1-1	TGTGCCAGCAGTTACGGGGCAGAGGCTTTCTTT	CASSYGAEAFF
TRBD1	.	TRBV15	TRBJ1-4	TGTGCCACCAGGTTGACAGGGGGCAGAGCAACTAATGAAAAACTGTTTTTT	CATRLTGGRATNEKLFF
TRBD1	.	TRBV6-6	TRBJ2-3	TGTGCCAGTAGACAGGGGGCCACAGATACGCAGTATTTT	CASRQGATDTQYF
.	.	TRBV6-1	TRBJ2-7	TGTGCCAGCAGTTACCGCCCCCGGGGTCCCGCCTACGAGCAGTACTTC	CASSYRPRGPAYEQYF
.	.	TRBV6-5	TRBJ1-6	TGTGCCAGCAGTTACTCGCCAAACCCAAGAGATCGTTCACCCCTCCACTTT	CASSYSPNPRDRSPLHF
TRBD2	few	TRBV6-6	TRBJ2-5	TGTGCCAGCAGTCGACTAGCGGGGGCCCAAGAGACCCAGTACTTC	CASSRLAGAQETQYF
TRBD1	few	TRBV27	TRBJ2-7	TGTGCCAGCAGTTTAGTCCCGCGACAGGGGGGGCACGAGCAGTACTTC	CASSLVPRQGGHEQYF
.	.	TRBV4-2	TRBJ2-3	TGTGCCAGCAGCCAAGGTTCAGGGACAGATACGCAGTATTTT	CASSQGSGTDTQYF
TRBD1	.	TRBV20-1	TRBJ2-5	TGCAGTGCTGGGGAGGTGGGGACAGGGGAAGAGACCCAGTACTTC	CSAGEVGTGEETQYF
TRBD1	few	TRBV6-5	TRBJ1-2	TGTGCCAGCAGTTACTCGGAGGGGGCGGGCTATGGCTACACCTTC	CASSYSEGAGYGYTF
TRBD2	.	TRBV20-1	TRBJ2-3	TGCAGTGCTAGTCGGGGCGGGGGGTGGGGCACAGATACGCAGTATTTT	CSASRGGGWGTDTQYF
.	.	TRBV7-9	TRBJ2-3	TGTGCCAGCAGCTTAGAACGGGGGGCGGATTCAGATACGCAGTATTTT	CASSLERGADSDTQYF
.	.	TRBV19	TRBJ1-2	TGTGCCACCAACCACGGCCGACGGCCTCCCTATGGCTACACCTTC	CATNHGRRPPYGYTF
.	.	TRBV6-5	TRBJ2-5	TGTGCCAGCAAAAGTGTCCCATCTGATACAGTAGCACAAGAGACCCAGTACTTC	CASKSVPSDTVAQETQYF
TRBD1	few	TRBV6-6	TRBJ1-2	TGTGCCAGCAGCCTCACAGGGGCCTATGGCTACACCTTC	CASSLTGAYGYTF
TRBD2	.	TRBV24-1	TRBJ2-1	TGTGCCACCAGTGAACGGACAAGGGCGCGGGGGGAGCAGTTCTTC	CATSERTRARGEQFF
.	.	TRBV20-1	TRBJ2-1	TGCAGTGCCGGACACCGAAACGAGCAGTTCTTC	CSAGHRNEQFF
.	.	TRBV29-1	TRBJ1-1	TGCAGCGTTGAAGAGGGTTTTAACACTGAAGCTTTCTTT	CSVEEGFNTEAFF
.	.	TRBV18	TRBJ1-1	TGTGCCAGCTCACCAGACACAAACACTGAAGCTTTCTTT	CASSPDTNTEAFF
.	.	TRBV7-2	TRBJ2-7	TGTGCCAGCAGCTTAGCGCCGGAGGCCTACGAGCAGTACTTC	CASSLAPEAYEQYF
.	few	TRBV29-1	TRBJ1-2	TGCAGCGTTGAGAACAAGGGATCTTCCTATGGCTACACCTTC	CSVENKGSSYGYTF
.	.	TRBV6-6	TRBJ2-1	TGTGCCAGCAGCAACAATGAGCAGTTCTTC	CASSNNEQFF
.	.	TRBV12-5	TRBJ2-5	TGTGCCAGCAGTTTCTGGACCACGGGGACCCAGTACTTC	CASSFWTTGTQYF
.	.	TRBV10-3	TRBJ2-7	TGTGCCACCACAGACAATTCCTACGAGCAGTACTTC	CATTDNSYEQYF
.	.	TRBV27	TRBJ2-1	TGTGCCAGTAGTATAGAGACCTCTATCAATTACAATGAGCAGTTCTTC	CASSIETSINYNEQFF
TRBD1	.	TRBV5-4	TRBJ1-3	TGTGCCAGCAGCTGGGGGACAGGGCGCTCTGGAAACACCATATATTTT	CASSWGTGRSGNTIYF
TRBD1	.	TRBV19	TRBJ1-2	TGTGCCAGTAGTCAAACCGGGACAGGATTTTATGGCTACACCTTC	CASSQTGTGFYGYTF
.	.	TRBV6-5	TRBJ1-4	TGTGCCAGCAGTTACTCTAGGGGCGGAAAACTGTTTTTT	CASSYSRGGKLFF
.	.	TRBV6-5	TRBJ1-1	TGTGCCATCAGTGGGGGGGGCGCGGTCACTGAAGCTTTCTTT	CAISGGGAVTEAFF
TRBD1	few	TRBV5-5	TRBJ2-1	TGTGCCAGCAGCAGGACAGGGGGGCAGTTCTTC	CASSRTGGQFF
.	.	TRBV5-6	TRBJ1-2	TGTGCCAGCAGCTTGTATCCAGGGAACTATGGCTACACCTTC	CASSLYPGNYGYTF
TRBD1	.	TRBV15	TRBJ2-7	TGTGCCACCAGTCTTTTGGGACAGGCCTTATACGAGCAGTACTTC	CATSLLGQALYEQYF
TRBD1	.	TRBV30	TRBJ2-1	TGTGCCAGTAGTCCCAGAGGGGGGACAGGACTCAATGAGCAGTTCTTC	CASSPRGGTGLNEQFF
TRBD2	.	TRBV27	TRBJ2-1	TGTGCCAGCAGTTATTCGGGGGGGCTGAATGAGCAGTTCTTC	CASSYSGGLNEQFF
.	.	TRBV7-6	TRBJ1-1	TGTGCCAGTTCTGGGGAACAGGGATGGATCACTGAAGCTTTCTTT	CASSGEQGWITEAFF
.	.	TRBV5-4	TRBJ2-7	TGTGCCAGCAGCCGTCCCGGGACTGCTACTTACGAGCAGTACTTC	CASSRPGTATYEQYF
.	few	TRBV12-3/TRBV12-4	TRBJ2-7	TGTGCCAGCAGTCCGAGTACCTTGCTCAGGGAGCCCCCCTACGAGCAGTACTTC	CASSPSTLLREPPYEQYF
TRBD1	.	TRBV27	TRBJ2-7	TGTGCCAGCACCCCTCTAGGGACAGGATCCTACGAGCAGTACTTC	CASTPLGTGSYEQYF
.	.	TRBV6-5	TRBJ1-2	TGTGCCAGCAGTTACTCCCCCCCAGCTAACTATGGCTACACCTTC	CASSYSPPANYGYTF
.	.	TRBV20-1	TRBJ1-2	TGCAGTGCCCGACCCAGGGGCCTTGGCTACACCTTC	CSARPRGLGYTF
.	few	TRBV29-1	TRBJ1-2	TGCAGCGTTGACCGTCAGGCTGAGGGCTACACCTTC	CSVDRQAEGYTF
.	once	TRBV6-5	TRBJ1-6	TGTGCCAGCAGCCCCGAACCCTCCTATAATTCACCCCTCCACTTT	CASSPEPSYNSPLHF
TRBD1	.	TRBV6-6	TRBJ1-1	TGTGCCAGCAGTCACACCAGGGGGGGGACTGAAGCTTTCTTT	CASSHTRGGTEAFF